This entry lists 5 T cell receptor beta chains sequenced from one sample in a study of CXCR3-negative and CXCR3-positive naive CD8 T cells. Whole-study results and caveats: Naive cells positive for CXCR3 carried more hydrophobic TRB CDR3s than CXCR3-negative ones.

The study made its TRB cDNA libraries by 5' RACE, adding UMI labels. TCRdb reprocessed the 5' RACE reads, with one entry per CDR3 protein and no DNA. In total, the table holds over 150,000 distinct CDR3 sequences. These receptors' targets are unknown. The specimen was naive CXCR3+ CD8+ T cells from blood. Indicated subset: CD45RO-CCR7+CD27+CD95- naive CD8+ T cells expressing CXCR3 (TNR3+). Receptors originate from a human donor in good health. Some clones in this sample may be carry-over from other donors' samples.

This chain's CDR3 is CASSFGRVDTQYF. The chain links TRBV6-6 to TRBJ2-3. CDR1 MNHNY and CDR2 SVGAGI come from the germline V gene (reference sequence). The CDR3 extends over 13 amino acids.

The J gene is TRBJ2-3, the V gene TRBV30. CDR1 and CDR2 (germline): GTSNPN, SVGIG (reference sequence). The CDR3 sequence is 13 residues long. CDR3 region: CAWNDVGADTQYF.

CDR3 residues: CASVAGWETQYF. V usage is TRBV2 and J usage is TRBJ2-5; TCRdb gives TRBD1 as the D gene, but with no DNA this cannot be confirmed. The germline V gene encodes CDR1 SNHLY and CDR2 FYNNEI. The CDR3 loop spans 12 amino acids. Supplemented by reference TRBV2 and TRBJ2-5, the full variable domain reads EPEVTQTPSHQVTQMGQEVILRCVPISNHLYFYWYRQILGQKVEFLVSFYNNEISEKSEIFDDQFSVERPDGSNFTLKIRSTKLEDSAMYFCASVAGWETQYFGPGTRLLVL.

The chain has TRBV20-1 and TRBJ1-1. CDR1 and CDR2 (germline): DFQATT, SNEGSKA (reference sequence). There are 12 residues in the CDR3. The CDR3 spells CSPDGFSPEAFF.

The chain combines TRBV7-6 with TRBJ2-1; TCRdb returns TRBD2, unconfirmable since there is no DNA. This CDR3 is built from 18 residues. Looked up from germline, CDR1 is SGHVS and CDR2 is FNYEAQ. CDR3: CASSLGLAGGLVYNEQFF.